The T cell receptor (beta chain) under discussion was sequenced for a study of PD-L1 blockade in urothelial cancer. The overall study: Blood was subjected to analysis at 3 weeks (second dose) and 6 weeks following treatment start.

Time point defined: pretreatment peripheral blood. Every patient provided from 1 to 8 samples, collected pretreatment and on-treatment. Data came from immunoSEQ multiplex PCR; TCRdb stores just in-frame clones and leaves some out. Counted here are about 47,000 clones, over 75% occurring once; the ten biggest clones make up around 15%. This specimen was PBMCs, taken around atezolizumab (anti-PD-L1) treatment. The receptor comes from a man aged 60-69 years with urothelial cancer.

The CDR3 protein is CASSPREGSDTQYF. The CDR3 coding sequence is TGTGCCAGTAGCCCCCGGGAGGGATCAGATACGCAGTATTTT. The chain joins TRBV19 to TRBJ2-3, with TRBD2 matching 8 bases. CDR1 LNHDA and CDR2 SQIVND come from the germline V gene (reference sequence). The V segment lost 6 bases and the J segment 4 bases; nucleotides outside the gene matches: 6. This CDR3 comprises 14 residues.